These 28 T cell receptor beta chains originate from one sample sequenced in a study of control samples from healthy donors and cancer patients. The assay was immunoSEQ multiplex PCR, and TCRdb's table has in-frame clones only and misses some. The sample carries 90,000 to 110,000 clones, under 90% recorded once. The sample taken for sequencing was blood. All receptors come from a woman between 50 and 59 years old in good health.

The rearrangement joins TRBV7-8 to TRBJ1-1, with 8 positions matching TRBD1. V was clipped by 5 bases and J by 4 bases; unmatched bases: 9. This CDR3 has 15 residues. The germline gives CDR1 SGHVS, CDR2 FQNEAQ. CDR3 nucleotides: TGTGCCAGCAGCCGAGGTACAGGGGGTATCACTGAAGCTTTCTTT. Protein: CASSRGTGGITEAFF.

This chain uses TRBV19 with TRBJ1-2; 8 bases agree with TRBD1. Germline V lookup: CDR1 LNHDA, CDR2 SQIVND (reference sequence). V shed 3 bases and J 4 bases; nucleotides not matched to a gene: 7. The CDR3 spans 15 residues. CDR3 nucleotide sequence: TGTGCCAGTAGTATGGGACAGGAATTAGTCTATGGCTACACCTTC. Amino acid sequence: CASSMGQELVYGYTF.

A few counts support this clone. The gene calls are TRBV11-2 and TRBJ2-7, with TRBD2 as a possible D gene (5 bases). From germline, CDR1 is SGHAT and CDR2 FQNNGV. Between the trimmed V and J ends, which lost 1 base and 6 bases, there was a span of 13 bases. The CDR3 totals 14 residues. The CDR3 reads CASSLGSRGREQYF. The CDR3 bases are TGTGCCAGCAGCTTAGGTTCCAGAGGGCGCGAGCAGTACTTC. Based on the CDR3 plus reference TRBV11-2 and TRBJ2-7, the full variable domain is EAGVAQSPRYKIIEKRQSVAFWCNPISGHATLYWYQQILGQGPKLLIQFQNNGVVDDSQLPKDRFSAERLKGVDSTLKIQPAKLEDSAVYLCASSLGSRGREQYFGPGTRLTVT.

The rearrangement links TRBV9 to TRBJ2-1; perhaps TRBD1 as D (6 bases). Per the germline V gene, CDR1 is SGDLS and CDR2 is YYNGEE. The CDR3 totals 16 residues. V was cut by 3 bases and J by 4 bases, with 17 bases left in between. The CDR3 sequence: CASSAHTGRAYNEQFF. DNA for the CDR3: TGTGCCAGCAGCGCCCACACAGGGCGGGCTTACAATGAGCAGTTCTTC.

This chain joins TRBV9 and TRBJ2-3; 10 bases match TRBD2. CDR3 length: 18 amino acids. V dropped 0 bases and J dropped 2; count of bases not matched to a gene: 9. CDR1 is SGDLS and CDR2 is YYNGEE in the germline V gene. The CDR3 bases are TGTGCCAGCAGCGTAGCAGGAGCGGGGGGGGCAGCCACAGATACGCAGTATTTT. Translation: CASSVAGAGGAATDTQYF.

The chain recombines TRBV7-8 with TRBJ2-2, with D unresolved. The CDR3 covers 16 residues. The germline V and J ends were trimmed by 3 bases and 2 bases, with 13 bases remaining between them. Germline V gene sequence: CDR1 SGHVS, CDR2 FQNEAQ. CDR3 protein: CASSFRTGLNTGELFF. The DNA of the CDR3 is TGTGCCAGCAGCTTTCGTACGGGTCTCAACACCGGGGAGCTGTTTTTT.

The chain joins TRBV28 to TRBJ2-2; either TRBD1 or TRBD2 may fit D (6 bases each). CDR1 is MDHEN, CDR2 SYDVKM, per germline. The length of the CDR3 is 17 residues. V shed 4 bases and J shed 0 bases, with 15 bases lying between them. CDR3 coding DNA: TGTGCCAGCAGTTCAAGACGCGGGACATCGAACACCGGGGAGCTGTTTTTT. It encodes CASSSRRGTSNTGELFF.

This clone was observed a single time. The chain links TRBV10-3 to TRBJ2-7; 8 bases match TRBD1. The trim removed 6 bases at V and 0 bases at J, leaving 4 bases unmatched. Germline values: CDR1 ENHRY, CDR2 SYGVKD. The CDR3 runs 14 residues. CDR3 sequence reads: CAIRSGQDSYEQYF. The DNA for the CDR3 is TGTGCCATCAGATCGGGACAGGACTCCTACGAGCAGTACTTC.

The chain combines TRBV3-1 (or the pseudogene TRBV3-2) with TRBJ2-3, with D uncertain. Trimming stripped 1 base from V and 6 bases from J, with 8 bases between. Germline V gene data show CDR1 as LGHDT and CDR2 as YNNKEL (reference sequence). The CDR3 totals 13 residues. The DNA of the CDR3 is TGTGCCAGCAGCCAAGCTGGAGTGGATACGCAGTATTTT. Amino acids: CASSQAGVDTQYF.

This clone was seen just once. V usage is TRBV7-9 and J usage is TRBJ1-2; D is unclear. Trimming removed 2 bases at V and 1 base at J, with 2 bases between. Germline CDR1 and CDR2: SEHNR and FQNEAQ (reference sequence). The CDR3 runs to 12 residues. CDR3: CASSLINYGYTF. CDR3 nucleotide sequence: TGTGCCAGCAGCTTAATTAACTATGGCTACACCTTC.

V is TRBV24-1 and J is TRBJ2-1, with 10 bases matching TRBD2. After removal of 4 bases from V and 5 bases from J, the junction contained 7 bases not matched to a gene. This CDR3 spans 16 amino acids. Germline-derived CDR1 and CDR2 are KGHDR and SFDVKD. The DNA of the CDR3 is TGTGCCACCAGTGAGTGGACTAGCGGAAAAGACAATGAGCAGTTCTTC. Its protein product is CATSEWTSGKDNEQFF.

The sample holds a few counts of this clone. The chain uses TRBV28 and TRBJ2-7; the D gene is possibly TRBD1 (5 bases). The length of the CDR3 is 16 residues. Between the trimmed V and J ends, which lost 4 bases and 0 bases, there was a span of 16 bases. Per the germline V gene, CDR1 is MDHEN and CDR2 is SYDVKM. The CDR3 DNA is TGTGCCAGCAGTTCCATCCTGACAGTTTCCTCCTACGAGCAGTACTTC. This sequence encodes CASSSILTVSSYEQYF.

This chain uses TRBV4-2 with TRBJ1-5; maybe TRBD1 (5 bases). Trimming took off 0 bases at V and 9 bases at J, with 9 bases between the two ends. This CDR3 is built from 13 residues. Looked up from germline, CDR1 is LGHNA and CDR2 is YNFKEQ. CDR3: CASSQDGGRPQHF. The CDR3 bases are TGTGCCAGCAGCCAAGACGGGGGGAGGCCCCAGCATTTT.

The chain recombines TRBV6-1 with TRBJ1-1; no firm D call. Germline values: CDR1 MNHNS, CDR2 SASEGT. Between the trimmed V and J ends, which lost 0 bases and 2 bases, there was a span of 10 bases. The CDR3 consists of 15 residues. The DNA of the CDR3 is TGTGCCAGCAGTGAAGCGTACAGTGCTAACACTGAAGCTTTCTTT. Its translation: CASSEAYSANTEAFF.

The CDR3 sequence: CASRPTSGVNTGELFF. The CDR3 DNA follows: TGTGCCAGTAGGCCGACTAGCGGGGTGAACACCGGGGAGCTGTTTTTT. The V call is TRBV19, the J call TRBJ2-2; 11 bases line up with TRBD2. This CDR3 is built from 16 residues. CDR1 and CDR2 (germline): LNHDA, SQIVND (reference sequence). The junction had 4 bases not matched to a gene; V was cut back by 6 bases and J by 1 base. Filled out from reference TRBV19 and TRBJ2-2, the complete variable domain reads DGGITQSPKYLFRKEGQNVTLSCEQNLNHDAMYWYRQDPGQGLRLIYYSQIVNDFQKGDIAEGYSVSREKKESFPLTVTSAQKNPTAFYLCASRPTSGVNTGELFFGEGSRLTVL.

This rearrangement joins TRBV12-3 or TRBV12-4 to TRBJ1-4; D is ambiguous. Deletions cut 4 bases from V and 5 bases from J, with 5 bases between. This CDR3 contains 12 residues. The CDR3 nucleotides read TGTGCCAGCAGTTCGTGGAATGAAAAACTGTTTTTT. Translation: CASSSWNEKLFF.

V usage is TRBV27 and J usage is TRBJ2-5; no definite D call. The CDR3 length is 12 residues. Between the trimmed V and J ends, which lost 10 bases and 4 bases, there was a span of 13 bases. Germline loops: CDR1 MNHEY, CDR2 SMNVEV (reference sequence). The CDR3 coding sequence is TGTGCCACCGGAAGGGATGGAGAGACCCAGTACTTC. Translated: CATGRDGETQYF.

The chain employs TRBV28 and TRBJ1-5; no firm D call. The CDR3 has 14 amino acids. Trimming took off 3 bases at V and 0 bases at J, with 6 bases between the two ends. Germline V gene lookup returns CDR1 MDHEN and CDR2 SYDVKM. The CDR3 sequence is CASSLSASNQPQHF. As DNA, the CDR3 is TGTGCCAGCAGTTTGTCAGCTAGCAATCAGCCCCAGCATTTT.

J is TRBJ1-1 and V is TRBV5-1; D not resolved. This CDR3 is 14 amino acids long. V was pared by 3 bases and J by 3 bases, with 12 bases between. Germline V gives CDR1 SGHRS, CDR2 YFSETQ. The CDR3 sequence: CASSSRSEDTEAFF. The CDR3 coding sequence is TGCGCCAGCAGCTCCCGGTCCGAGGACACTGAAGCTTTCTTT.

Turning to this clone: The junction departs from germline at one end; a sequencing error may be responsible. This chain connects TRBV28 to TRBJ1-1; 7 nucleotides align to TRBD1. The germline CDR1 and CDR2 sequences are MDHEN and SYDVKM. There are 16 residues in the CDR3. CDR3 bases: TGTGCCACCAGTTCCCAACGGACAGGCTTTACCCCCGATCCTTTCTTT. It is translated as CATSSQRTGFTPDPFF.

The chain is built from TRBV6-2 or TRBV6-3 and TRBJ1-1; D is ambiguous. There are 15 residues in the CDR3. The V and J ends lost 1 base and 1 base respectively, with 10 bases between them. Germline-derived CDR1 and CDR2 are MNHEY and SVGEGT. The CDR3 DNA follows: TGTGCCAGCAGTTACTTTGGGATGGCGAACACTGAAGCTTTCTTT. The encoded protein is CASSYFGMANTEAFF.

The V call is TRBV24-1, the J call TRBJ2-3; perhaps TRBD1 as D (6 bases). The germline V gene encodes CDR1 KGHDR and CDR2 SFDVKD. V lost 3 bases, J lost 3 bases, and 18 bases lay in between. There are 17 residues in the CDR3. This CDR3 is CATSDPFAGGVTDTQYF. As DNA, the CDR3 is TGTGCCACCAGTGATCCATTCGCTGGGGGCGTAACAGATACGCAGTATTTT.

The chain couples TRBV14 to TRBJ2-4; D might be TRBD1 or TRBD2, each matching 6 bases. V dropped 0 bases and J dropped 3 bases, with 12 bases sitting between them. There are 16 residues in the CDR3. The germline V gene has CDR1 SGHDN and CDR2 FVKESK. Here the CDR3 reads CASSQDTRGGKNIQYF. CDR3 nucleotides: TGTGCCAGCAGCCAAGATACCAGGGGAGGCAAAAACATTCAGTACTTC.

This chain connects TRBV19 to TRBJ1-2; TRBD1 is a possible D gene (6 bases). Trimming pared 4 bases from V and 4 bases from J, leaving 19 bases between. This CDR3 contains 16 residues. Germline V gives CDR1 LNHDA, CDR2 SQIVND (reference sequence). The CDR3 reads CASSTHSPTGGYGYTF. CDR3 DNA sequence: TGTGCCAGTAGTACCCATTCACCGACAGGCGGCTATGGCTACACCTTC.

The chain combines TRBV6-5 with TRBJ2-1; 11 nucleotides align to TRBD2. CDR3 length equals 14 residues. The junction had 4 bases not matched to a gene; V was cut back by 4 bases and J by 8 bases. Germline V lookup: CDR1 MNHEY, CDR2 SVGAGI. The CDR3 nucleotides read TGTGCCAGCAGTTTACTAGCGGGAGTAGATGAGCAGTTCTTC. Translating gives CASSLLAGVDEQFF.

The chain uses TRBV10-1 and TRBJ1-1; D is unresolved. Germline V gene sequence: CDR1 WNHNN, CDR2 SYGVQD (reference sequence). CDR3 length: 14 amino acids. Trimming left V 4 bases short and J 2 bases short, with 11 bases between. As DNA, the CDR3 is TGCGCCAGCAGTGTGGAGGAATACAACACTGAAGCTTTCTTT. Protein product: CASSVEEYNTEAFF.

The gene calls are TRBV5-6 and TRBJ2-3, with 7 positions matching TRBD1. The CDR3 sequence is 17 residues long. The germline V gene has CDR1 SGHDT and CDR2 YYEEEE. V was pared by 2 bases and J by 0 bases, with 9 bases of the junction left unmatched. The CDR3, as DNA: TGTGCCAGCAGCTTAATAGGCGACAGGGTGAGCACAGATACGCAGTATTTT. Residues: CASSLIGDRVSTDTQYF.

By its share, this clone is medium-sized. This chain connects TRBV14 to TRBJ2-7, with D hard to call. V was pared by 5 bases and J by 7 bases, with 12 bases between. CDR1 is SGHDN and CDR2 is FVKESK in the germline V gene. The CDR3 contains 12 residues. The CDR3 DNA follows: TGTGCCAGCAGCATTACCTTCTTAGAGCAGTACTTC. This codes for CASSITFLEQYF.